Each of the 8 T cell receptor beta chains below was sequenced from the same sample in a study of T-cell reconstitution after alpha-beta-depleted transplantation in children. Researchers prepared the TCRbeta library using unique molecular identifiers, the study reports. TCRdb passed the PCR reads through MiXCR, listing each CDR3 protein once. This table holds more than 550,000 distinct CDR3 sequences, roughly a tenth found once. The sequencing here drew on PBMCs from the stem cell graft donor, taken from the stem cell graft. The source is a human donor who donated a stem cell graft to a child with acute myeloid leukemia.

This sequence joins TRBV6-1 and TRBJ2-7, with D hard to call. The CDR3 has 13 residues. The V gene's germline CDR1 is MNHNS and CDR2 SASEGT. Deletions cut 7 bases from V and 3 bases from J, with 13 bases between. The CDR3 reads CASTAGYNYEQYF. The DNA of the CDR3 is TGTGCCAGCACCGCAGGATATAACTACGAGCAGTACTTC.

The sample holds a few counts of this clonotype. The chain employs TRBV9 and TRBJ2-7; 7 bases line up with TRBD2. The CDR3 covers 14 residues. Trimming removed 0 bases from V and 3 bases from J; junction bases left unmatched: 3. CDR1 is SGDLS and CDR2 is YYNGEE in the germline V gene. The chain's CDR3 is CASSVDASGYEQYF. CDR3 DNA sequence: TGTGCCAGCAGCGTAGACGCTAGCGGCTACGAGCAGTACTTC.

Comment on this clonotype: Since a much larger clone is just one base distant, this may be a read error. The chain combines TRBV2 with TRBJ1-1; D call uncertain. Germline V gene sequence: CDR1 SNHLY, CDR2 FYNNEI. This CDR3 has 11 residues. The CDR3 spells CTSSRDTEAFF. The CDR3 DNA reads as TGTACCAGCAGCCGGGACACTGAAGCTTTCTTT. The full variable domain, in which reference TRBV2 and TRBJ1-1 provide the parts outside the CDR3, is EPEVTQTPSHQVTQMGQEVILRCVPISNHLYFYWYRQILGQKVEFLVSFYNNEISEKSEIFDDQFSVERPDGSNFTLKIRSTKLEDSAMYFCTSSRDTEAFFGQGTRLTVV.

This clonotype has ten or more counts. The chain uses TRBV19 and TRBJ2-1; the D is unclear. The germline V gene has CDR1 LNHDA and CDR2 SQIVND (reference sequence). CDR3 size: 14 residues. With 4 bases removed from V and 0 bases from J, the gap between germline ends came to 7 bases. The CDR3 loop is CASSSGRSYNEQFF. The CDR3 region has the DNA TGTGCCAGTAGTAGCGGTCGCTCCTACAATGAGCAGTTCTTC.

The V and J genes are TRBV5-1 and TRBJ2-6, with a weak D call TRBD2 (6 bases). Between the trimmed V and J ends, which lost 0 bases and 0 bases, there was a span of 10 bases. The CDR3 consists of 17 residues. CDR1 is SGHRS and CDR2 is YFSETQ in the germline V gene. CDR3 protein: CASSLGTTFSGANVLTF. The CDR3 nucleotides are TGCGCCAGCAGCTTGGGGACTACTTTCTCTGGGGCCAACGTCCTGACTTTC.

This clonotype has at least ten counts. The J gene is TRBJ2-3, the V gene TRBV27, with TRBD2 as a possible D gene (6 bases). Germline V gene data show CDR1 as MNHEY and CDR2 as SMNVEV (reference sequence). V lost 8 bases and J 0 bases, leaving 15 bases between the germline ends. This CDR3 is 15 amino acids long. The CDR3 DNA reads TGTGCCAGCGTTCCTCCGGGAGTTAGCACAGATACGCAGTATTTT. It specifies CASVPPGVSTDTQYF.

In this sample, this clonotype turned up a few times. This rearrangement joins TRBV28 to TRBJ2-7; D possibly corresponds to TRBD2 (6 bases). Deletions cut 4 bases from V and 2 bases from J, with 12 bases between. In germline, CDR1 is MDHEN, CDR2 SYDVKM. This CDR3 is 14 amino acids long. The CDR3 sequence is CASSSTGETYEQYF. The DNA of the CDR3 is TGTGCCAGCAGTTCAACGGGGGAGACCTACGAGCAGTACTTC.

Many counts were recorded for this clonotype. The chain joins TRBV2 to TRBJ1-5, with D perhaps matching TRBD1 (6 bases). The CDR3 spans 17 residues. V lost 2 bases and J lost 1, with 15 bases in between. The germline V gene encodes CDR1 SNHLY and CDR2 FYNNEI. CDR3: CASSERHAGASNQPQHF. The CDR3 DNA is TGTGCCAGCAGTGAACGTCACGCAGGGGCGAGCAATCAGCCCCAGCATTTT. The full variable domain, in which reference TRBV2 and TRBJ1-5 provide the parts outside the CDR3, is EPEVTQTPSHQVTQMGQEVILRCVPISNHLYFYWYRQILGQKVEFLVSFYNNEISEKSEIFDDQFSVERPDGSNFTLKIRSTKLEDSAMYFCASSERHAGASNQPQHFGDGTRLSIL.